This T cell receptor beta chain was documented in a study of blood T cell repertoires in COVID-19. Study information: Material from acute and convalescent COVID-19 was sourced from the United States, Italy and Spain. Sources were T cells, B-cell-depleted T cells, or PBMCs; the material itself was cDNA or gDNA.

Original data processing: Nucleated cell number was recorded as an estimate derived from reference gene primer amplification. Sequencing used immunoSEQ multiplex PCR; TCRdb keeps in-frame clones, though not all of them. V and J calls and clone size come straight from that table; D and trimming were deduced from the DNA. Among 250,000 or so clones, roughly 80% were seen once, and the ten largest hold around 8.9%. The CDR3 runs 13 residues. V was cut by 6 bases and J by 11 bases, with 17 bases left in between. In this sample, this clone turned up a few times. The sample taken for sequencing was peripheral blood. V and J are TRBV12-3 or TRBV12-4 and TRBJ1-5, with D perhaps TRBD1 (6 bases). This clonotype originated in an older man with acute or convalescent COVID-19. The CDR3 here is CASSSPRGLAQHF. CDR3 nucleotide sequence: TGTGCCAGCAGCTCCCCCAGGGGCTTGGCCCAGCATTTT.